The 16 T cell receptor beta chains reported below all come from one sample, sequenced in a study of OX40 agonist ivuxolimab in advanced cancers. TCRdb's table, derived via immunoSEQ multiplex PCR, lists solely in-frame clones and lacks some. The sample carries tens of thousands of clones, roughly 86% recorded once. This specimen was CD4+ or CD8+ T cells sorted from blood, taken in a trial of the OX40 agonist ivuxolimab. These receptors all stem from an adult with an advanced solid tumor such as melanoma, head and neck, liver or kidney cancer.

V and J are TRBV30 and TRBJ1-1; D unclear. The V end lost 0 bases, the J end lost 0 bases, and 14 bases lay between the germline ends. The CDR3 has 16 amino acids. Germline values: CDR1 GTSNPN, CDR2 SVGIG (reference sequence). The CDR3 sequence: CAWSVGGIHLNTEAFF. In DNA, the CDR3 is TGTGCCTGGAGTGTTGGAGGGATCCACCTGAACACTGAAGCTTTCTTT.

This chain connects TRBV6-1 to TRBJ2-1; no clear D. In germline, CDR1 is MNHNS, CDR2 SASEGT. This CDR3 has 11 amino acids. The V end lost 5 bases, the J end lost 7 bases, and 6 bases lay between the germline ends. The CDR3 bases are TGTGCCAGCAGTCACCTTAATGAGCAGTTCTTC. This encodes CASSHLNEQFF.

This sequence joins TRBV18 and TRBJ2-5; no reliable D call. The CDR3 covers 13 residues. In germline, CDR1 is KGHSH, CDR2 LQKENI. V lost 0 bases, J lost 7 bases, and 9 bases lay in between. The CDR3 here is CASSPPAKATQYF. In DNA, the CDR3 is TGTGCCAGCTCACCACCGGCCAAAGCGACCCAGTACTTC.

This rearrangement joins TRBV5-5 to TRBJ1-5, with D maybe TRBD1 (5 bases). Trimming removed 0 bases from V and 6 bases from J, with 13 bases in between. The CDR3 is 15 amino acids. Looked up from germline, CDR1 is SGHKS and CDR2 is YYEKEE (reference sequence). Written as DNA, the CDR3 is TGTGCCAGCAGCTTGGCCGGACAACATGGTCAGCCCCAGCATTTT. It is translated as CASSLAGQHGQPQHF.

The CDR3 nucleotides are TGTGCCAGCAGTTACGAGGCCGTCAGGAACACTGAAGCTTTCTTT. It translates to CASSYEAVRNTEAFF. This chain joins TRBV6-5 and TRBJ1-1; no clear D gene. The CDR3 covers 15 residues. V shed 2 bases and J shed 1 base, with 11 bases lying between them. Germline V gene sequence: CDR1 MNHEY, CDR2 SVGAGI.

The gene calls are TRBV18 and TRBJ2-1; D possibly corresponds to TRBD1 (5 bases). Germline V gene data show CDR1 as KGHSH and CDR2 as LQKENI. This CDR3 has 13 amino acids. V was cut by 1 base and J by 4 bases, with 5 bases left in between. The chain's CDR3 is CASSPQGYNEQFF. CDR3 coding DNA: TGTGCCAGCTCACCACAGGGGTACAATGAGCAGTTCTTC.

The V gene is TRBV30, the J gene TRBJ2-7; D is unresolved. Germline CDR1 is GTSNPN and CDR2 is SVGIG (reference sequence). CDR3 length: 12 residues. Trimming stripped 2 bases from V and 3 bases from J, with 8 bases between. The DNA for the CDR3 is TGTGCCTGGAGTTCCGGCGGCTACGAGCAGTACTTC. Translating it yields CAWSSGGYEQYF.

The chain recombines TRBV28 with TRBJ1-4, with a weak D call TRBD1 (5 bases). The CDR3 runs to 15 residues. Germline V gene data show CDR1 as MDHEN and CDR2 as SYDVKM. V was trimmed by 4 bases and J by 4 bases, leaving 13 bases between them. CDR3 nucleotides: TGTGCCAGCAGTTCAGGGAGTAGGGTTAATGAAAAACTGTTTTTT. Protein: CASSSGSRVNEKLFF.

Points on this clone: Other DNA sequences in the same sample also yield this CDR3. The V and J genes are TRBV18 and TRBJ1-1; 7 bases are a match to TRBD1. V trimming: 5 bases; J trimming: 1 base; junction bases outside the gene matches: 1. The CDR3 runs 13 residues. Germline CDR1 KGHSH, CDR2 LQKENI. The CDR3 nucleotides are TGTGCCAGCTCAACAGGGGAGAACACTGAAGCTTTCTTT. As protein: CASSTGENTEAFF.

J is TRBJ2-1 and V is TRBV13; no clear D. CDR3 length equals 11 residues. Trimming left V 6 bases short and J 3 bases short, with 3 bases between. Germline V lookup: CDR1 PRHDT, CDR2 FYEKMQ (reference sequence). The CDR3 protein is CASSYYNEQFF. The DNA of the CDR3 is TGTGCCAGCAGTTACTACAATGAGCAGTTCTTC.

The chain has TRBV21-1 and TRBJ2-7; TRBD1 is the table's D call and was not checked against the DNA. TRBV21-1 is classified as a pseudogene. CDR3 length: 15 residues. DNA of the CDR3: TGTGCCAGCAGCAAGCCCGGGACAGGGGTCGCCGAGCAGTACTTC. Translated: CASSKPGTGVAEQYF.

This chain uses TRBV10-2 with TRBJ1-2; D gene uncertain. This CDR3 has 16 residues. CDR1 and CDR2 from the germline V gene are WSHSY and SAAADI. V lost 8 bases and J lost 8, with 27 bases in between. This chain's CDR3 is CASRSSSGLNLRGYTF. CDR3 nucleotides: TGCGCCAGCCGGTCCTCCTCTGGCCTGAACCTCCGAGGCTACACCTTC.

This clone has more than one count but fewer than ten. This chain connects TRBV6-5 to TRBJ2-1; 8 nucleotides match TRBD1. The CDR3 is made up of 13 amino acids. Germline CDR1 MNHEY, CDR2 SVGAGI. V dropped 6 bases and J dropped 8; count of bases not matched to a gene: 6. DNA for the CDR3: TGTGCCAGCAGCCAGGGGGCGCCTCATGAGCAGTTCTTC. This gives the protein CASSQGAPHEQFF.

The chain carries TRBV5-6 and TRBJ2-2; D unresolved. Per germline, CDR1 SGHDT and CDR2 YYEEEE. V lost 1 base to trimming and J lost 6 bases, with 7 bases between them. The CDR3 contains 13 residues. The CDR3 nucleotides read TGTGCCAGCAGCTTGCTGAGGTCCGGGGAGCTGTTTTTT. Protein: CASSLLRSGELFF.

The chain employs TRBV11-3 and TRBJ2-2, with a possible D match to TRBD2 (6 bases). Trimming took 4 bases from V and 2 from J, leaving 11 bases between them. CDR1 SGHNT and CDR2 YENEEA come from the germline V gene. CDR3 length: 15 amino acids. The CDR3 reads CASSSGLTNTGELFF. Written as DNA, the CDR3 is TGTGCCAGCAGCTCGGGACTGACTAACACCGGGGAGCTGTTTTTT.

This clone appeared a single time. The chain has TRBV5-1 and TRBJ2-5; D is unresolved. From germline, CDR1 is SGHRS and CDR2 YFSETQ. The V end lost 0 bases, the J end lost 5 bases, and 14 bases lay between the germline ends. The CDR3 sequence is 15 residues long. The CDR3 sequence: CASSLASSDWETQYF. CDR3 nucleotide sequence: TGCGCCAGCAGCTTGGCGAGTTCAGATTGGGAGACCCAGTACTTC.